The rows below give T cell receptor beta chains drawn from one sample of a study of Ad26.COV2.S vaccination and SARS-CoV-2 variants. TCRdb's table, derived via immunoSEQ multiplex PCR, lists solely in-frame clones and lacks some. Among about 350,000 clones, over 75% were seen once, and the ten largest hold about 3.5%. The specimen comprised peripheral blood, sampled in a trial of Ad26.COV2.S vaccine versus placebo. Receptors were obtained from a person between 18 and 65 years old who received the Ad26.COV2.S COVID-19 vaccine or a placebo. Both conserved end residues are part of each CDR3. D genes are given only for firm matches. Only some rows state a clone size, as once, few, many or a class for expanded clones.

J | D | V | size | DNA | CDR3
TRBJ1-2 | - | TRBV24-1 | - | TGTGCCACCAGTGGGGGGATAGGGCAGGATCCTATAAACTATGGCTACACCTTC | CATSGGIGQDPINYGYTF
TRBJ1-3 | - | TRBV30 | - | TGTGCCTGGAGTCCCCCTGGGATAAATGGAAACACCATATATTTT | CAWSPPGINGNTIYF
TRBJ2-1 | - | TRBV5-1 | - | TGCGCCAGCAGCTTGGCCTTCGACTCCAATGAGCAGTTCTTC | CASSLAFDSNEQFF
TRBJ2-1 | TRBD2 | TRBV11-3 | - | TGTGCCAGCAGCTCGACGGGGGGGCCGAATGAGCAGTTCTTC | CASSSTGGPNEQFF
TRBJ2-7 | - | TRBV9 | - | TGTGCCAGCAACCGAGGGACTTCCGAAGCCTACGAGCAGTACTTC | CASNRGTSEAYEQYF
TRBJ2-2 | TRBD2 | TRBV7-9 | - | TGTGCCAGCAGCTTGGGGGTAGCGGGGGCTACCTGGGAGCTGTTTTTT | CASSLGVAGATWELFF
TRBJ2-7 | - | TRBV7-2 | - | TGTGCCAGCAGCTTCGACTCCCACGAGCAGTACTTC | CASSFDSHEQYF
TRBJ2-5 | TRBD1 | TRBV11-2 | - | TGTGCCAGCAGCTCGGACAGGGTGGAGACCCAGTACTTC | CASSSDRVETQYF
TRBJ1-2 | - | TRBV6-5 | - | TGTGCCAGCAGGCCGCTGGAGGTAGGGCGAGGCTACACCTTC | CASRPLEVGRGYTF
TRBJ2-5 | TRBD2 | TRBV6-6 | - | TGTGCCAGCAGTTACGGAGCGGGGGGTCAAGAGACCCAGTACTTC | CASSYGAGGQETQYF
TRBJ1-1 | - | TRBV30 | - | TGTGCCTGGAGGAGGCTTACTGAAGCTTTCTTT | CAWRRLTEAFF
TRBJ2-2 | - | TRBV3-1/TRBV3-2 | - | TGTGCCAGCAGTTCCGGGACGACCAACACCGGGGAGCTGTTTTTT | CASSSGTTNTGELFF
TRBJ2-7 | - | TRBV14 | - | TGTGCCAGCAGCCCCCCGGACAGACTCTACGAGCAGTACTTC | CASSPPDRLYEQYF
TRBJ2-7 | - | TRBV13 | - | TGTGCCAGCAGCTTGGGGAGGAGCTCCTACGAGCAGTACTTC | CASSLGRSSYEQYF
TRBJ1-2 | - | TRBV7-8 | - | TGTGCCAGCAGCTTATCGAGTGAGAGTTATGGCTACACCTTC | CASSLSSESYGYTF
TRBJ1-1 | TRBD1 | TRBV30 | - | TGTGCCTGGAGTGGACTCGCAGGGGGCCGCACTGAAGCTTTCTTT | CAWSGLAGGRTEAFF
TRBJ2-2 | TRBD2 | TRBV6-1 | once | TGTGCCAGCAGTGGAGTTCCCCGACTAGCGGGGGGGCTCCTGGGGGAGCTGTTTTTT | CASSGVPRLAGGLLGELFF
TRBJ2-7 | - | TRBV5-1 | once | TGCGCCAGCAGCTTGGCCCCTACAAGGGACTACGAGCAGTACTTC | CASSLAPTRDYEQYF
TRBJ1-1 | - | TRBV7-9 | - | TGTGCCAGCAGCTCGACAGGAGAGAACACTGAAGCTTTCTTT | CASSSTGENTEAFF
TRBJ2-1 | - | TRBV6-5 | - | TGTGCCAGCAGTTACTCCAGAACCTCCTACAATGAGCAGTTCTTC | CASSYSRTSYNEQFF
TRBJ2-1 | - | TRBV2 | - | TGTGCCAGCAGTCCTACTCTGGGGGGCTCCTACAATGAGCAGTTCTTC | CASSPTLGGSYNEQFF
TRBJ2-7 | TRBD1 | TRBV3-1/TRBV3-2 | - | TGTGCCAGCAGCCAGGGACAGGACATGACCTACGAGCAGTACTTC | CASSQGQDMTYEQYF
TRBJ1-2 | - | TRBV4-1 | - | TGCGCCAGCAGCCCGACCGCAAGGAATGGCTACACCTTC | CASSPTARNGYTF
TRBJ1-1 | - | TRBV4-3 | - | TGCGCCAGCAGCCAAGATAGCCCGCCACATCAGTTCATGAACACTGAAGCTTTCTTT | CASSQDSPPHQFMNTEAFF
TRBJ2-3 | - | TRBV7-2 | - | TGTGCCAGCAGCTTATATGGTACCAGGGGTTCAGATACGCAGTATTTT | CASSLYGTRGSDTQYF
TRBJ2-7 | TRBD2 | TRBV13 | - | TGTGCCAGCAGCTTCAGGACCTATCTAGCGGGGGGGACCTACGAGCAGTACTTC | CASSFRTYLAGGTYEQYF
TRBJ2-2 | TRBD1 | TRBV7-6 | - | TGTGCCAGCAGCTCAACCCGGACAGGGAACACCGGGGAGCTGTTTTTT | CASSSTRTGNTGELFF
TRBJ1-1 | TRBD1 | TRBV5-1 | - | TGCGCCAGCAGCTTGTCCCCTACGTTATTCCGGGACAGAAGTACTGAAGCTTTCTTT | CASSLSPTLFRDRSTEAFF
TRBJ1-4 | TRBD1 | TRBV13 | - | TGTGCCAGCAGAATGGGACAGGGGGCGCTAAATGAAAAACTGTTTTTT | CASRMGQGALNEKLFF
TRBJ1-6 | - | TRBV15 | - | TGTGCCACCAGCGGAATGTTACAGGGTTGGGATTCACCCCTCCACTTT | CATSGMLQGWDSPLHF
TRBJ1-1 | TRBD1 | TRBV29-1 | - | TGCAGCGTCCTTAGGACAGGGACCACTGAAGCTTTCTTT | CSVLRTGTTEAFF